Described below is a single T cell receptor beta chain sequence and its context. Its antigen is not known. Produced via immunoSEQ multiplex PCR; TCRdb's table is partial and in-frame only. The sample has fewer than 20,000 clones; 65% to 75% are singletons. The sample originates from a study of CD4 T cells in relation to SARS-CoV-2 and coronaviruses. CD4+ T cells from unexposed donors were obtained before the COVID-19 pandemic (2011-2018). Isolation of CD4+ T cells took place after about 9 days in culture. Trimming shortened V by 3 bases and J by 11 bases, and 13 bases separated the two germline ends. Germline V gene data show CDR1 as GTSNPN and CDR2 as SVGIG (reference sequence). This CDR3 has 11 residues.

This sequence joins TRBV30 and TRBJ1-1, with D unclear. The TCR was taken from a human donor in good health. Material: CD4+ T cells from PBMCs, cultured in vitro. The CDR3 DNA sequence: TGTGCCTGGAGCGCGTCTTCGGTGGCTTTCTTT. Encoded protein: CAWSASSVAFF. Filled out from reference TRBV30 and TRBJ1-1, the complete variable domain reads SQTIHQWPATLVQPVGSPLSLECTVEGTSNPNLYWYRQAAGRGLQLLFYSVGIGQISSEVPQNLSASRPQDRQFILSSKKLLLSDSGFYLCAWSASSVAFFGQGTRLTVV.